Sequencing of this T cell receptor beta chain was carried out in a study of blood T cell repertoires in COVID-19. In the study overall: The samples span acute and convalescent COVID-19 from the United States, Italy and Spain. T cells, B-cell-depleted T cells, or PBMCs supplied cDNA or gDNA.

Original processing notes: Nucleated cell number was recorded as an estimate derived from reference gene primer amplification. The repertoire was sequenced with immunoSEQ multiplex PCR; TCRdb's copy has only in-frame clones and lacks some. That table is the source of V, J and clone size, and D and trimming were worked out from the DNA. The table has 200,000 to 250,000 clones, approximately 79% seen once. There are 18 residues in the CDR3. Germline V CDR1 and CDR2: SGDLS, YYNGEE. Germline trimming cut 0 bases from V and 8 bases from J; bases unmatched to any gene: 17. This clone has a single count. The chain combines TRBV9 with TRBJ2-1; 7 bases align to TRBD2. Sequenced: peripheral blood. This receptor was identified in an elderly woman with active or convalescent COVID-19. CDR3 amino acids: CASSVVLWGRAEDYEQFF. CDR3 in DNA: TGTGCCAGCAGCGTAGTATTGTGGGGGAGGGCCGAAGACTATGAGCAGTTCTTC.